This T cell receptor beta chain was documented in a study of blood T cell repertoires in COVID-19. The overall study: The study drew acute and convalescent COVID-19 samples from the United States, Italy and Spain.

Germline CDR1 and CDR2: SNHLY and FYNNEI. The CDR3 length is 12 residues. V gave up 10 bases and J gave up 3 bases, with 13 bases separating them. Source study methods: The authors estimated nucleated cell counts from reference gene primer amplification. This table comes from immunoSEQ multiplex PCR, and its TCRdb copy is limited to in-frame clones, with some not included. V, J and clone size were drawn from that table, and D and trimming were deduced from the DNA. The table includes 90,000 to 120,000 clones, over 75% detected once. The sequence derives from a human donor in a cohort sampled during active COVID-19. The chain has TRBV2 and TRBJ2-7; a possible D gene is TRBD2 (6 bases). The sequencing input was peripheral blood. The CDR3 nucleotides read TGTGCCACCGGGAGCTGGGGCTACGAGCAGTACTTC. Translating gives CATGSWGYEQYF.